Included here is one T cell receptor beta chain sequence, with context. This CDR3 has 13 residues. V was cut by 1 base and J by 8 bases, with 11 bases left in between. Germline CDR1 is GTSNPN and CDR2 is SVGIG (reference sequence). The source material, RNA transcripts, was used to amplify TCR beta CDR3 regions. Researchers ran a first-round RT-PCR on the TCR CDR3 using the HTBI primer set. TCRdb reprocessed the multiplex PCR reads via MiXCR and lists one record per CDR3 protein. The table lists around 620,000 distinct CDR3 sequences, roughly 50% of them singletons. The sample is drawn from a study of T cells in Graves' hyperthyroidism and ophthalmopathy.

Sequencing input: peripheral blood or thyroid tissue (not recorded which). The source of this sequence is an adult woman with Graves' disease, either hyperthyroidism or ophthalmopathy (not recorded which). The rearrangement joins TRBV30 to TRBJ2-2, with D possibly being TRBD2 (6 bases). In nucleotides, the CDR3 is TGTGCCTGGAGTGGCGGGATCTTTGGGGAGCTGTTTTTT. Translating it yields CAWSGGIFGELFF.